The clone carrying this T cell receptor (beta chain) was detected a few times. The sample comes from a study of blood T cell repertoires in COVID-19. Original processing notes: Using reference gene primer amplification, nucleated cell counts were estimated. The repertoire was sequenced with immunoSEQ multiplex PCR; TCRdb's copy has only in-frame clones and lacks some. That table furnishes V, J and clone size, whereas the DNA furnished D and trimming. Altogether around 260,000 clones are present, 85% being singletons, with the ten largest covering less than 15%. Trimming removed 5 bases from V and 6 bases from J; junction bases left unmatched: 8. Per the germline V gene, CDR1 is SGHRS and CDR2 is YFSETQ. The CDR3 has 14 residues.

The receptor was derived from a human donor in a cohort sampled during active COVID-19. V gene TRBV5-1 combines with J gene TRBJ1-2; 9 nucleotides align to TRBD1. The sample taken for sequencing was peripheral blood. The CDR3 loop is CASSTTGTGNGYTF. Here the CDR3 DNA reads TGCGCCAGCAGTACCACCGGGACAGGGAATGGCTACACCTTC. Full variable domain (rest looked up from reference TRBV5-1 and TRBJ1-2): KAGVTQTPRYLIKTRGQQVTLSCSPISGHRSVSWYQQTPGQGLQFLFEYFSETQRNKGNFPGRFSGRQFSNSRSEMNVSTLELGDSALYLCASSTTGTGNGYTFGSGTRLTVV.